This TCR beta chain was identified during a study of T cell responses to AZD1222 COVID-19 vaccine. Study observations and caveats: Every sample of the repertoires postdated the peak T cell response.

CDR3 length equals 18 residues. Trimming removed 0 bases from V and 2 bases from J, with 19 bases in between. Germline V gene lookup returns CDR1 LGHNA and CDR2 YNFKEQ. In the case of this clone: The antigen is unknown.

TCRdb keeps only in-frame clones here, not all; method: immunoSEQ multiplex PCR. The sample has about 93,000 clones; roughly nine tenths are singletons. The source is an adult in good health. V and J are TRBV4-2 and TRBJ2-5, with a tentative D call TRBD1 (7 bases). This sample comprised peripheral blood, obtained on day 0 of MenACWY control vaccination. The CDR3 region is CASSQEYQGGENQETQYF. CDR3 in DNA: TGTGCCAGCAGCCAAGAATATCAGGGGGGCGAGAATCAAGAGACCCAGTACTTC.